The T cell receptor (beta chain) described here comes from a study of siplizumab effects on memory and regulatory T cells. Sequencing of each sample assayed approximately 110,000 TCR templates. Sequencing used immunoSEQ multiplex PCR; TCRdb keeps in-frame clones, though not all of them. The sample records roughly 100,000 clones, roughly 95% being singletons. Whole-study findings and limits: A minor share of alloreactive clones matched unstimulated subsets. Treg origin accounted for an average of roughly 70% of mappable alloreactive CD4+ clones with siplizumab and 25% to 30% in controls.

From germline, CDR1 is MNHEY and CDR2 SVGAGI. Trimming shortened V by 6 bases and J by 4 bases, and 9 bases separated the two germline ends. The CDR3 loop spans 12 amino acids. Concerning this clone itself: Its antigen is currently unknown.

The sample comprised naive CD4+ T cells sorted from blood. The sequence derives from a human donor in good health. V usage is TRBV6-5 and J usage is TRBJ1-1, with unresolved D. The DNA for the CDR3 is TGTGCCAGCAGAGCAGATGGCACTGAAGCTTTCTTT. This sequence encodes CASRADGTEAFF.